Described below is a single T cell receptor beta chain sequence and its context. The antigen is not known. The sequence runs out 3 residues before the end of the CDR3; the remainder is reconstructed from the germline J gene. The data stem from a study of T cells in women clearing cervical HPV infection. The wider study: Blood came at first lesion visit for cases, post-clearance for controls. Whole-study results and caveats: Timing of associations relative to infection is unclear; T-cell subsets were not isolated. Controls had more TRBV6-7 (0.16%) than cases (roughly 0.11%).

The CDR3 consists of 14 residues. The ends were cut back, 1 base at V and 7 bases at J, with 13 bases in the middle. The germline V gene has CDR1 SGHDN and CDR2 FVKESK. MY09/MY11 PCR detected cervical HPV DNA; dot-blot assigned genotypes. Data came from immunoSEQ multiplex PCR; TCRdb stores just in-frame clones and leaves some out. The listing contains more than 25,000 clones. The source of this sequence is a woman between 18 and 70 years old with a cervical HPV16 infection that either progressed to CIN3+ or cleared (not recorded which). V usage is TRBV14 and J usage is TRBJ1-1; no reliable D call. Source material: blood buffy coat. CDR3 DNA, as far as it was read: TGTGCCAGCAGCCAAGTTGTAACGATCGGTGAA. Protein product: CASSQVVTIGE. The whole CDR3 sequence reads CASSQVVTIGEAFF.